Sequencing of this T cell receptor (beta chain) was carried out in a study of human T cells and chemical hapten exposure. This clonotype has a handful of counts. Its target is unknown. Per the germline V gene, CDR1 is PRHDT and CDR2 is FYEKMQ (reference sequence). This CDR3 contains 15 residues. V was clipped by 4 bases and J by 4 bases; unmatched bases: 4. Described time point: pre-sensitization, week 0. The treatment was: therapeutic diphenylcyclopropenone sensitization with weekly scalp DPC. Non-pregnant alopecia patients aged 18 to 70, suitable for DPC therapy. Each CDR3 protein is one row after TCRdb ran MiXCR on the RACE reads. The sample consists of around 95,000 distinct CDR3 sequences, 11% of them appearing once. Findings and limits, study-wide: Because they had alopecia, donors may respond immunologically unlike healthy people. TCRs whose frequency exceeded 1 in 1000 remained the same following DPC sensitization.

The source is a woman aged 55-70 years with alopecia areata. Some clones in this sample may be carry-over from other donors' samples. The input for sequencing was whole blood, taken in connection with sensitization to the hapten diphenylcyclopropenone (DPC). This chain connects TRBV13 to TRBJ1-3; 10 positions agree with TRBD1. CDR3 bases: TGTGCCAGCAGCTCAGGGACAGGGGACGGAAACACCATATATTTT. This encodes CASSSGTGDGNTIYF.